Below, 26 T cell receptor beta chains from the same sample are listed, as sequenced in a study of shared clonotypes between healthy human individuals. TCRdb's copy holds only in-frame clones and misses some; the assay was immunoSEQ multiplex PCR. Of millions of clones in the sample, just over 90% were seen once. Input material: naive CD4+ T cells from PBMCs. Subset described: CD45RA+ positively selected. All receptors derive from a man aged 18-30 years in good health. Some clones in this sample may be carry-over from other donors' samples.

V and J are TRBV5-1 and TRBJ1-1; TRBD1 is a possible D gene (6 bases). CDR1 and CDR2 (germline): SGHRS, YFSETQ. The CDR3 totals 11 residues. The V gene lost 4 bases and the J gene lost 6 bases, with 7 bases spanning the gap. CDR3 bases: TGCGCCAGCAGCGGGGGCGCTGAAGCTTTCTTT. Translating gives CASSGGAEAFF.

This clone was seen only once. This sequence joins TRBV11-2 and TRBJ2-5, with D perhaps matching TRBD1 (6 bases). The germline V gene encodes CDR1 SGHAT and CDR2 FQNNGV. V lost 11 bases to trimming and J lost 5 bases, with 15 bases between them. The CDR3 consists of 12 residues. Here the CDR3 reads CASGAAAETQYF. As DNA, the CDR3 is TGTGCCTCAGGGGCGGCAGCGGAGACCCAGTACTTC. Variable domain in full (rest from reference TRBV11-2 and TRBJ2-5): EAGVAQSPRYKIIEKRQSVAFWCNPISGHATLYWYQQILGQGPKLLIQFQNNGVVDDSQLPKDRFSAERLKGVDSTLKIQPAKLEDSAVYLCASGAAAETQYFGPGTRLLVL.

The rearrangement uses TRBV27 and TRBJ2-5; D is uncertain. The V gene lost 5 bases and the J gene lost 0 bases, with 16 bases spanning the gap. The CDR3 has 16 amino acids. From germline, CDR1 is MNHEY and CDR2 SMNVEV (reference sequence). The CDR3 nucleotides are TGTGCCAGCAGTCTCCAAGTTCCAGCGTACCAAGAGACCCAGTACTTC. This translates into CASSLQVPAYQETQYF.

The gene calls are TRBV27 and TRBJ2-1; perhaps TRBD2 as D (6 bases). Germline V lookup: CDR1 MNHEY, CDR2 SMNVEV (reference sequence). Trimming pared 7 bases from V and 4 bases from J, leaving 14 bases between. The CDR3 runs to 14 residues. The CDR3 DNA reads as TGTGCCAGCACTGTCCGCGGGATTTACAATGAGCAGTTCTTC. Protein: CASTVRGIYNEQFF.

V gene TRBV13 combines with J gene TRBJ2-5, with D hard to call. The CDR3 has 15 residues. Germline-derived CDR1 and CDR2 are PRHDT and FYEKMQ (reference sequence). V was cut by 3 bases and J by 1 base, with 12 bases left in between. The CDR3, as DNA: TGTGCCAGCAGCTTGGAAATGAACCTCCAAGAGACCCAGTACTTC. Its translation: CASSLEMNLQETQYF.

The rearrangement joins TRBV5-1 to TRBJ1-1; D unresolved. This CDR3 has 15 residues. Germline CDR1 is SGHRS and CDR2 is YFSETQ. The V end was cut by 1 base, the J end by 3 bases, with 13 bases between. CDR3 region: CASSLKGPWDTEAFF. CDR3 nucleotide sequence: TGCGCCAGCAGCTTGAAGGGTCCGTGGGACACTGAAGCTTTCTTT. Filled out from reference TRBV5-1 and TRBJ1-1, the complete variable domain reads KAGVTQTPRYLIKTRGQQVTLSCSPISGHRSVSWYQQTPGQGLQFLFEYFSETQRNKGNFPGRFSGRQFSNSRSEMNVSTLELGDSALYLCASSLKGPWDTEAFFGQGTRLTVV.

The chain recombines TRBV2 with TRBJ2-5, with TRBD2 matching over 13 bases. V was clipped by 5 bases and J by 5 bases; unmatched bases: 8. Germline CDR1 is SNHLY and CDR2 is FYNNEI. CDR3 size: 16 residues. DNA of the CDR3: TGTGCCAGCAGTACCTGGACTAGCGGGAGCAGGGAGACCCAGTACTTC. This gives the protein CASSTWTSGSRETQYF.

The chain joins TRBV5-6 to TRBJ1-3; D remains unclear. The CDR3 length is 14 residues. V shed 2 bases and J shed 3 bases, with 9 bases lying between them. Germline V gene sequence: CDR1 SGHDT, CDR2 YYEEEE. Here the CDR3 DNA reads TGTGCCAGCAGCTTTAGGACCGATGGAAACACCATATATTTT. It is translated as CASSFRTDGNTIYF.

To note about this clone: The same CDR3 also results from other DNA sequences found in this sample. This chain links TRBV7-2 with TRBJ1-5; D ambiguous. The ends were cut back, 4 bases at V and 1 base at J, with 14 bases in the middle. The CDR3 is 16 residues long. Germline V lookup: CDR1 SGHTA, CDR2 FQGNSA. CDR3 protein: CASSSRTGRSNQPQHF. CDR3 in DNA: TGTGCCAGCAGCTCACGGACCGGGCGGAGCAATCAGCCCCAGCATTTT.

V usage is TRBV14 and J usage is TRBJ1-4; the match to TRBD1 covers 8 bases. This CDR3 has 16 amino acids. V lost 4 bases to trimming and J lost 6 bases; unmatched junction nucleotides: 10. The germline V gene encodes CDR1 SGHDN and CDR2 FVKESK. The CDR3 region has the DNA TGTGCCAGCAGCCCCTCCCAACGACAGGGGTATGAAAAACTGTTTTTT. It encodes CASSPSQRQGYEKLFF.

The chain combines TRBV27 with TRBJ1-2; D gene ambiguous. The CDR3 totals 14 residues. V dropped 3 bases and J dropped 12 bases, with 20 bases sitting between them. Germline V gives CDR1 MNHEY, CDR2 SMNVEV (reference sequence). The chain's CDR3 is CASSFAVREPHHTF. CDR3 sequence (DNA): TGTGCCAGCAGTTTCGCGGTTCGGGAGCCGCATCACACCTTC.

This clone came up once. This rearrangement joins TRBV28 to TRBJ2-6; D is perhaps TRBD1 or TRBD2 (5 bases each). This CDR3 has 15 residues. Germline V gene lookup returns CDR1 MDHEN and CDR2 SYDVKM. V lost 6 bases to trimming and J lost 9 bases, with 18 bases between them. Here the CDR3 DNA reads TGTGCCAGCAGCCTCAGGGACCCAAGCCGCAACGTCCTGACTTTC. Translated, it gives CASSLRDPSRNVLTF.

The sample holds a few counts of this clone. CDR3 residues: CASSSWLGEAFF. In DNA form, the CDR3 reads TGTGCCAGCAGTTCATGGTTGGGTGAGGCTTTCTTT. The rearrangement joins TRBV25-1 to TRBJ1-1; D unclear. The CDR3 is 12 residues long. Trimming left V 5 bases short and J 11 bases short, with 15 bases between. Germline CDR1 reads MGHDK; CDR2 reads SYGVNS.

The chain carries TRBV5-4 and TRBJ1-2, with D possibly being TRBD1 (5 bases). CDR1 and CDR2 (germline): SGHNT, YYREEE (reference sequence). The CDR3 sequence is 14 residues long. The germline V and J ends were trimmed by 0 bases and 7 bases, with 13 bases remaining between them. The chain's CDR3 is CASSLVGIGAGYTF. CDR3 bases: TGTGCCAGCAGCTTGGTCGGTATTGGGGCTGGCTACACCTTC.

This clone has only one observation. The rearrangement uses TRBV10-3 and TRBJ2-5, with 8 nucleotides matching TRBD2. Germline V gene lookup returns CDR1 ENHRY and CDR2 SYGVKD. The CDR3 has 16 residues. Losses at the gene ends were 3 bases for V and 2 bases for J; bases not matched to a gene: 8. This chain's CDR3 is CAISEGLAGNQETQYF. CDR3 nucleotide sequence: TGTGCCATCAGTGAAGGTCTAGCGGGTAATCAAGAGACCCAGTACTTC.

V gene TRBV1 combines with J gene TRBJ2-1. TRBV1 is a known pseudogene. The CDR3 totals 14 residues. The CDR3 loop reads CTSSLGTPKNEQFF. The CDR3, as DNA: TGCACCAGCAGCTTAGGTACACCGAAGAATGAGCAGTTCTTC.

The chain recombines TRBV2 with TRBJ1-2; 10 nucleotides line up with TRBD1. V was pared by 6 bases and J by 7 bases, with 8 bases of the junction left unmatched. The germline V gene encodes CDR1 SNHLY and CDR2 FYNNEI. The CDR3 spans 14 residues. This chain's CDR3 is CASRVGTGVLGYTF. The DNA for the CDR3 is TGTGCCAGCAGAGTCGGGACAGGGGTTCTTGGCTACACCTTC.

This chain connects TRBV9 to TRBJ2-7; perhaps D is TRBD1 or TRBD2 (6 bases each). CDR3 length: 16 residues. The germline gives CDR1 SGDLS, CDR2 YYNGEE. V lost 2 bases and J lost 4, with 19 bases in between. CDR3 sequence reads: CASSVSPSVGGYEQYF. The CDR3 nucleotides read TGTGCCAGCAGCGTCTCGCCTAGCGTAGGGGGTTACGAGCAGTACTTC.

The gene calls are TRBV15 and TRBJ2-3; D perhaps matches TRBD1 (5 bases). Trimming removed 3 bases at V and 2 bases at J, with 9 bases between. CDR1 is LNHNV, CDR2 YYDKDF, per germline (reference sequence). The CDR3 spans 14 residues. In nucleotides, the CDR3 is TGTGCCACCAGCAGTGGGGCCGTCACAGATACGCAGTATTTT. This sequence encodes CATSSGAVTDTQYF. The full variable domain, its missing parts supplied by reference TRBV15 and TRBJ2-3, is DAMVIQNPRYQVTQFGKPVTLSCSQTLNHNVMYWYQQKSSQAPKLLFHYYDKDFNNEADTPDNFQSRRPNTSFCFLDIRSPGLGDTAMYLCATSSGAVTDTQYFGPGTRLTVL.

The table lists this clone with a count of one. V and J are TRBV6-4 and TRBJ2-1; no reliable D call. The germline V gene has CDR1 MRHNA and CDR2 SNTAGT. The CDR3 runs to 13 residues. The germline V and J ends were trimmed by 3 bases and 7 bases, with 10 bases remaining between them. CDR3 DNA sequence: TGTGCCAGCAGTGATCCATTTCGAAATGAGCAGTTCTTC. This sequence encodes CASSDPFRNEQFF.

The CDR3 DNA reads as TGTGCCAGCAGCTTTAAACTAGCCCTCAATGAGCAGTTCTTC. Its translation is CASSFKLALNEQFF. This chain uses TRBV28 with TRBJ2-1, with D possibly matching TRBD2 (6 bases). This CDR3 region has 14 residues. The germline V gene encodes CDR1 MDHEN and CDR2 SYDVKM. V dropped 6 bases and J dropped 6 bases, with 15 bases sitting between them.

This chain joins TRBV5-1 and TRBJ2-7; TRBD1 agrees at 9 bases. The V and J ends lost 3 bases and 4 bases, in that order; junction bases with no gene match: 8. The germline CDR1 and CDR2 sequences are SGHRS and YFSETQ. This CDR3 region has 15 residues. CDR3 residues: CASSSTSGQGYEQYF. The CDR3 nucleotides are TGCGCCAGCAGCTCCACCTCGGGACAGGGATACGAGCAGTACTTC.

This chain's CDR3 is CASSPSVRGGNTEAFF. CDR3 DNA: TGCGCCAGCAGCCCCTCGGTACGGGGGGGTAACACTGAAGCTTTCTTT. This chain uses TRBV5-1 with TRBJ1-1; tentatively, D is TRBD1 (5 bases). Germline CDR1 SGHRS, CDR2 YFSETQ. The CDR3 runs 16 residues. V lost 4 bases to trimming and J lost 2 bases, with 18 bases between them.

The V gene is TRBV7-9, the J gene TRBJ2-7; weak D call: TRBD1 (6 bases). Germline lookup yields CDR1 SEHNR and CDR2 FQNEAQ (reference sequence). The CDR3 loop spans 14 amino acids. The V end lost 4 bases, the J end lost 1 base, and 11 bases lay between the germline ends. The CDR3 here is CASSSQGMSYEQYF. For the CDR3, the DNA is TGTGCCAGCAGCTCGCAGGGGATGTCCTACGAGCAGTACTTC. Filled out from reference TRBV7-9 and TRBJ2-7, the complete variable domain reads DTGVSQNPRHKITKRGQNVTFRCDPISEHNRLYWYRQTLGQGPEFLTYFQNEAQLEKSRLLSDRFSAERPKGSFSTLEIQRTEQGDSAMYLCASSSQGMSYEQYFGPGTRLTVT.

This clone was seen once. The chain combines TRBV11-1 with TRBJ2-5; possible D gene TRBD2, 6 bases. The V gene lost 3 bases and the J gene lost 7 bases, with 18 bases spanning the gap. The CDR3 consists of 15 residues. CDR1 is SGHAT, CDR2 FQDESV, per germline (reference sequence). In nucleotides, the CDR3 is TGTGCCAGCAGCTTCGTCAACCCCCGGGGAGGGACCCAGTACTTC. It encodes CASSFVNPRGGTQYF.

J is TRBJ1-2 and V is TRBV30; D remains ambiguous. The V and J ends lost 0 bases and 7 bases respectively, with 15 bases between them. Looked up from germline, CDR1 is GTSNPN and CDR2 is SVGIG (reference sequence). CDR3 length equals 14 residues. CDR3 region: CAWSVPNGQSGYTF. The CDR3 region has the DNA TGTGCCTGGAGTGTACCCAACGGGCAGAGTGGCTACACCTTC.